This TCR beta chain is from a study of shared clonotypes between healthy human individuals. The CDR3 spans 17 residues. The V gene lost 0 bases and the J gene lost 1 base, with 12 bases spanning the gap. Germline CDR1 is LNHNV and CDR2 is YYDKDF (reference sequence). Assay used: immunoSEQ multiplex PCR; TCRdb lists only in-frame clones, some missing. The table has about 300,000 clones, over 65% seen once. The chain uses TRBV15 and TRBJ2-2; the D is unclear. The TCR sequence derives from a man under 40 in good health. The sample was memory CD4+ T cells sorted from blood. Described subset: CD45RA-negative fraction. The CDR3 bases are TGTGCCACCAGCAGAGAGGGAAGCTACGGGAACACCGGGGAGCTGTTTTTT. Translated: CATSREGSYGNTGELFF.